This T cell receptor beta chain emerged from a study of cytomegalovirus exposure and HLA in healthy donors. Broader study findings: Cytomegalovirus status was reportedly diagnosed by the classifier with high specificity and sensitivity. The listing of 150 or so TCR beta chains classed them as cytomegalovirus-associated. Indistinguishability led to the exclusion of some V segments, TRBV6-2 and TRBV6-3 included.

The PCR made use of 60 Vbeta and 13 Jbeta primers. Some clones are missing from TCRdb's copy, which holds only in-frame ones; the method was immunoSEQ multiplex PCR. The table includes approximately 69,000 clones, roughly four fifths detected once. Of note for this clone: Its antigen is unidentified.

The CDR3 spans 13 residues. V was pared by 6 bases and J by 3 bases, with 11 bases between. Per the germline V gene, CDR1 is KGHSH and CDR2 is LQKENI. Input material: PBMCs. The chain uses TRBV18 and TRBJ1-1; D not resolved. This TCR came from a woman younger than 45 in good health and CMV-seropositive. The CDR3 nucleotides read TGTGCCAGCTCGTCAGGTAGAGACACTGAAGCTTTCTTT. It encodes CASSSGRDTEAFF.